This passage covers 31 T cell receptor beta chains from one sample sequenced in a study of Ad26.COV2.S vaccination and SARS-CoV-2 variants. Treatment meaning: around 19 received Ad26.COV2.S at low or high dose, single or two shots; about 5 received placebo; per-sample allocation not given. After the first vaccine or placebo injection, samples were drawn on day 63. The repertoire was sequenced with immunoSEQ multiplex PCR; TCRdb's copy has only in-frame clones and lacks some. This sample has approximately 400,000 clones, with approximately 83% found just once. The sequences come from peripheral blood, collected in a trial of Ad26.COV2.S vaccine versus placebo. The receptors derive from a person between 18 and 60 years old who received the Ad26.COV2.S COVID-19 vaccine or a placebo.

This chain links TRBV7-3 with TRBJ2-3; 7 bases are a match to TRBD2. This CDR3 is built from 15 residues. CDR1 and CDR2 (germline): SGHTA, FQGTGA. J was trimmed by 5 bases and V by 0 bases; bases with no gene match: 5. The CDR3, as DNA: TGTGCCAGCAGCTTAACCAGCGGGAAGCAAGATACGCAGTATTTT. Translated: CASSLTSGKQDTQYF.

The genes are TRBV9 and TRBJ2-5, with D perhaps assigned TRBD1 or TRBD2 (6 bases each). V was shortened by 4 bases and J by 1 base, with 17 bases between the two germline ends. This CDR3 region has 16 residues. Germline CDR1 is SGDLS and CDR2 is YYNGEE. The CDR3 loop reads CASSSGGGGPQETQYF. CDR3 in DNA: TGTGCCAGCAGCTCAGGAGGTGGGGGGCCCCAAGAGACCCAGTACTTC.

The V and J genes are TRBV28 and TRBJ2-7, with a weak D call TRBD2 (6 bases). Germline assignment: CDR1 MDHEN and CDR2 SYDVKM. The CDR3 is 12 residues long. Trimming cost V 4 bases and J 3 bases, with 7 bases left between them. CDR3 in DNA: TGTGCCAGCAGTTCCGGGGGCTACGAGCAGTACTTC. This gives the protein CASSSGGYEQYF.

Points on this clone: This same CDR3 is encoded by further DNA sequences in the sample. The chain joins TRBV6-5 to TRBJ1-6, with TRBD1 matching over 7 bases. Germline-derived CDR1 and CDR2 are MNHEY and SVGAGI. This CDR3 is built from 14 residues. Trimming at V came to 5 bases and at J to 8 bases, leaving 6 bases not matched to a gene. The CDR3 protein is CASSKQGRDSPLHF. CDR3 coding DNA: TGTGCCAGCAGTAAACAGGGGAGGGATTCACCCCTCCACTTT.

The chain combines TRBV7-9 with TRBJ2-1; D is unresolved. The CDR3 is made up of 10 amino acids. V was clipped by 3 bases and J by 8 bases, with 2 bases between them. Germline CDR1 reads SEHNR; CDR2 reads FQNEAQ (reference sequence). This CDR3 is CASSLDEQFF. The CDR3 region has the DNA TGTGCCAGCAGCTTGGATGAGCAGTTCTTC.

On this clone: Other DNA sequences of this sample code for an identical CDR3. The chain uses TRBV19 and TRBJ1-2; TRBD1 might be the D (6 bases). V was cut by 3 bases and J by 3 bases, with 8 bases left in between. The CDR3 consists of 13 residues. Germline CDR1 and CDR2: LNHDA and SQIVND (reference sequence). Written as DNA, the CDR3 is TGTGCCAGTAGTATGGGGGGCCACTATGGCTACACCTTC. This sequence encodes CASSMGGHYGYTF.

As for this clone: The same CDR3 also results from other DNA sequences found in this sample. The V and J genes are TRBV5-1 and TRBJ2-7; D is unclear. Germline CDR1 reads SGHRS; CDR2 reads YFSETQ. V was clipped by 0 bases and J by 3 bases, with 4 bases between them. This CDR3 is 12 amino acids long. CDR3 coding DNA: TGCGCCAGCAGCTTGGATCTCTACGAGCAGTACTTC. It translates to CASSLDLYEQYF. The whole variable domain, remainder taken from reference TRBV5-1 and TRBJ2-7, is KAGVTQTPRYLIKTRGQQVTLSCSPISGHRSVSWYQQTPGQGLQFLFEYFSETQRNKGNFPGRFSGRQFSNSRSEMNVSTLELGDSALYLCASSLDLYEQYFGPGTRLTVT.

The chain links TRBV30 to TRBJ1-2; D gene uncertain. V was pared by 0 bases and J by 8 bases, with 13 bases between. Germline CDR1 is GTSNPN and CDR2 is SVGIG (reference sequence). CDR3 size: 13 residues. The CDR3 region is CAWSVLTHEGYTF. The CDR3 nucleotides read TGTGCCTGGAGTGTACTGACTCATGAGGGCTACACCTTC.

The rearrangement uses TRBV9 and TRBJ2-2; the D is unclear. Trimming took 0 bases from V and 1 from J, leaving 4 bases between them. CDR3 length: 14 residues. Germline V gene lookup returns CDR1 SGDLS and CDR2 YYNGEE. As DNA, the CDR3 is TGTGCCAGCAGCGTAGGCCTGAACACCGGGGAGCTGTTTTTT. Its protein product is CASSVGLNTGELFF.

The chain recombines TRBV11-2 with TRBJ2-5; 7 bases agree with TRBD1. Germline values: CDR1 SGHAT, CDR2 FQNNGV. The CDR3 runs to 17 residues. The V and J ends lost 5 bases and 0 bases, in that order; junction bases with no gene match: 12. Written as DNA, the CDR3 is TGTGCCAGCAGCCTAACCCGGACAGGACCGTACCAAGAGACCCAGTACTTC. This gives the protein CASSLTRTGPYQETQYF.

J is TRBJ2-7 and V is TRBV2; perhaps D is TRBD1 or TRBD2 (5 bases each). The germline CDR1 and CDR2 sequences are SNHLY and FYNNEI. With 10 bases removed from V and 0 bases from J, the gap between germline ends came to 19 bases. CDR3 length equals 15 residues. CDR3 sequence: CAILVFRDPSYEQYF. Written as DNA, the CDR3 is TGTGCCATCCTGGTCTTCCGGGACCCCTCCTACGAGCAGTACTTC.

The genes are TRBV5-6 and TRBJ2-7, with 8 bases matching TRBD2. CDR1 is SGHDT, CDR2 YYEEEE, per germline. After removal of 4 bases from V and 6 bases from J, the junction contained 15 bases not matched to a gene. The CDR3 has 16 residues. Written as DNA, the CDR3 is TGTGCCAGCAGCCCTAACCCGGGACTAGTGTCTTTCGAGCAGTACTTC. It yields the protein CASSPNPGLVSFEQYF.

This chain uses TRBV5-1 with TRBJ2-1; 10 bases are shared with TRBD1. The germline gives CDR1 SGHRS, CDR2 YFSETQ. Germline trimming cut 4 bases from V and 2 bases from J; bases unmatched to any gene: 6. The CDR3 is 16 amino acids. The chain's CDR3 is CASSGVGTGAYNEQFF. The CDR3 nucleotides read TGCGCCAGCAGCGGGGTAGGGACAGGGGCCTACAATGAGCAGTTCTTC.

The chain couples TRBV19 to TRBJ1-6; D gene unclear. Trimming took 3 bases from V and 8 from J, leaving 5 bases between them. Per germline, CDR1 LNHDA and CDR2 SQIVND (reference sequence). CDR3 length: 12 amino acids. The CDR3 region is CASSMRDSPLHF. The CDR3, as DNA: TGTGCCAGTAGTATGAGGGATTCACCCCTCCACTTT.

The chain employs TRBV4-1 and TRBJ2-1; TRBD2 is a possible D gene (5 bases). The length of the CDR3 is 15 residues. V shed 4 bases and J shed 7 bases, with 17 bases lying between them. CDR1 is MGHRA, CDR2 YSYEKL, per germline. CDR3 in DNA: TGCGCCAGCAGCCCATCTAGAGCCCGGGGTAATGAGCAGTTCTTC. Translating gives CASSPSRARGNEQFF.

This rearrangement joins TRBV11-2 to TRBJ2-4; 7 bases are shared with TRBD2. The length of the CDR3 is 16 residues. Losses at the gene ends were 5 bases for V and 0 bases for J; bases not matched to a gene: 7. Germline assignment: CDR1 SGHAT and CDR2 FQNNGV. The DNA of the CDR3 is TGTGCCAGCAGCCACCCGGGGAGGGTAGCCAAAAACATTCAGTACTTC. This encodes CASSHPGRVAKNIQYF.

The J gene is TRBJ1-4, the V gene TRBV25-1, with D maybe TRBD1 (5 bases). Germline V gives CDR1 MGHDK, CDR2 SYGVNS. Trimming pared 3 bases from V and 0 bases from J, leaving 11 bases between. The CDR3 contains 16 residues. CDR3 in amino acids: CASSDPGGPTNEKLFF. DNA for the CDR3: TGTGCCAGCAGTGATCCCGGGGGTCCAACTAATGAAAAACTGTTTTTT.

This clone was counted a single time. The chain recombines TRBV7-2 with TRBJ2-5, with 7 bases matching TRBD2. After removal of 1 base from V and 9 bases from J, the junction contained 5 bases not matched to a gene. From germline, CDR1 is SGHTA and CDR2 FQGNSA. CDR3 size: 13 residues. The CDR3 sequence: CASSLGSGGSQYF. In nucleotides, the CDR3 is TGTGCCAGCAGCTTAGGGTCGGGGGGATCCCAGTACTTC.

The gene calls are TRBV9 and TRBJ1-1; perhaps TRBD1 as D (6 bases). The V gene lost 4 bases and the J gene lost 1 base, with 8 bases spanning the gap. The CDR3 is 13 residues long. CDR1 is SGDLS and CDR2 is YYNGEE in the germline V gene. Here the CDR3 reads CASSSQGNTEAFF. In DNA, the CDR3 is TGTGCCAGCAGCTCACAGGGGAACACTGAAGCTTTCTTT.

The gene calls are TRBV30 and TRBJ2-3; the D gene is possibly TRBD2 (6 bases). Germline CDR1 and CDR2: GTSNPN and SVGIG (reference sequence). Between the trimmed V and J ends, which lost 4 bases and 0 bases, there was a span of 8 bases. The CDR3 has 13 residues. CDR3 DNA: TGTGCCTGGAAGGGACTTAGCACAGATACGCAGTATTTT. This encodes CAWKGLSTDTQYF.

J is TRBJ2-7 and V is TRBV27; maybe TRBD2 (6 bases). The CDR3 has 14 residues. V was clipped by 4 bases and J by 3 bases, with 13 bases between them. The germline gives CDR1 MNHEY, CDR2 SMNVEV (reference sequence). As DNA, the CDR3 is TGTGCCAGCAGTTCCCCGGGACTGAGCTACGAGCAGTACTTC. Amino acid sequence: CASSSPGLSYEQYF.

This chain connects TRBV21-1 to TRBJ1-1; TRBD1 is the table's D call and was not checked against the DNA. TRBV21-1 represents a pseudogene. The CDR3 totals 18 residues. The CDR3 nucleotides are TGTGCCAGCAGCAAAGAGGGGGCGGGGATTCTCATGAACACTGAAGCTTTCTTT. Its translation is CASSKEGAGILMNTEAFF.

This chain's CDR3 is CASSPTGTYTGELFF. The CDR3 DNA sequence: TGCGCCAGCAGTCCGACCGGGACTTACACCGGGGAGCTGTTTTTT. The rearrangement uses TRBV5-1 and TRBJ2-2; a weak D match, TRBD2 (6 bases). V lost 5 bases and J 3 bases, leaving 14 bases between the germline ends. Per germline, CDR1 SGHRS and CDR2 YFSETQ. This CDR3 is built from 15 residues.

The chain joins TRBV6-1 to TRBJ1-5; D possibly corresponds to TRBD1 (5 bases). In germline, CDR1 is MNHNS, CDR2 SASEGT. The CDR3 covers 13 residues. V was shortened by 5 bases and J by 6 bases, with 11 bases between the two germline ends. CDR3 region: CASSLGGVQPQHF. The CDR3 region has the DNA TGTGCCAGCAGTTTGGGAGGGGTTCAGCCCCAGCATTTT.

The rearrangement uses TRBV7-6 and TRBJ2-6; 7 bases align to TRBD1. The CDR3 loop spans 19 amino acids. Germline V CDR1 and CDR2: SGHVS, FNYEAQ. Trimming cost V 2 bases and J 0 bases; bases outside gene matches: 10. CDR3 nucleotides: TGTGCCAGCAGCTTACTTCCCCGGGACAGCCTCTCTGGGGCCAACGTCCTGACTTTC. Translating gives CASSLLPRDSLSGANVLTF.

The gene calls are TRBV10-3 and TRBJ2-3; no definite D call. CDR1 and CDR2 from the germline V gene are ENHRY and SYGVKD. There are 13 residues in the CDR3. V was pared by 6 bases and J by 2 bases, with 9 bases between. The CDR3 spells CAIRVESTDTQYF. The CDR3, as DNA: TGTGCCATCAGGGTTGAGTCCACAGATACGCAGTATTTT.

The chain has TRBV5-6 and TRBJ2-7; D may be TRBD2 (5 bases). CDR1 SGHDT and CDR2 YYEEEE come from the germline V gene. The CDR3 runs 14 residues. V was pared by 5 bases and J by 3 bases, with 15 bases between. The CDR3 DNA reads TGTGCCAGCAGACCTGAGGGCGACGACTACGAGCAGTACTTC. Amino acid sequence: CASRPEGDDYEQYF.

The chain joins TRBV12-5 to TRBJ2-1; 8 positions agree with TRBD2. J was trimmed by 7 bases and V by 4 bases; bases with no gene match: 9. The CDR3 sequence is 15 residues long. Germline CDR1 and CDR2: LGHNT and FRNRAP. The CDR3 sequence: CASGSPPSGPNEQFF. For the CDR3, the DNA is TGTGCTAGTGGTTCCCCCCCTAGCGGGCCTAATGAGCAGTTCTTC.

This clone was detected only once. The chain couples TRBV11-3 to TRBJ1-4; D is perhaps TRBD1 (5 bases). V gave up 8 bases and J gave up 8 bases, with 12 bases separating them. Germline V CDR1 and CDR2: SGHNT, YENEEA. The CDR3 spans 12 residues. The CDR3 DNA reads TGTGCCAGCTCCCGGGGGAAGGAAAAACTGTTTTTT. It encodes CASSRGKEKLFF.

The chain employs TRBV6-5 and TRBJ1-4; the D is unclear. CDR3 length: 13 amino acids. CDR1 is MNHEY and CDR2 is SVGAGI in the germline V gene. Trimming cost V 7 bases and J 0 bases, with 6 bases left between them. The CDR3 region has the DNA TGTGCCAGCACGGGCTCAACTAATGAAAAACTGTTTTTT. It specifies CASTGSTNEKLFF.

The V call is TRBV5-6, the J call TRBJ1-1, with a tentative D call TRBD1 (5 bases). V was clipped by 4 bases and J by 0 bases, with 10 bases between them. This CDR3 has 14 amino acids. Per the germline V gene, CDR1 is SGHDT and CDR2 is YYEEEE. CDR3 amino acids: CASSRRGLNTEAFF. The CDR3 bases are TGTGCCAGCAGCAGAAGGGGATTGAACACTGAAGCTTTCTTT. Using reference TRBV5-6 and TRBJ1-1 for the parts outside the CDR3, the full variable domain is DAGVTQSPTHLIKTRGQQVTLRCSPKSGHDTVSWYQQALGQGPQFIFQYYEEEERQRGNFPDRFSGHQFPNYSSELNVNALLLGDSALYLCASSRRGLNTEAFFGQGTRLTVV.